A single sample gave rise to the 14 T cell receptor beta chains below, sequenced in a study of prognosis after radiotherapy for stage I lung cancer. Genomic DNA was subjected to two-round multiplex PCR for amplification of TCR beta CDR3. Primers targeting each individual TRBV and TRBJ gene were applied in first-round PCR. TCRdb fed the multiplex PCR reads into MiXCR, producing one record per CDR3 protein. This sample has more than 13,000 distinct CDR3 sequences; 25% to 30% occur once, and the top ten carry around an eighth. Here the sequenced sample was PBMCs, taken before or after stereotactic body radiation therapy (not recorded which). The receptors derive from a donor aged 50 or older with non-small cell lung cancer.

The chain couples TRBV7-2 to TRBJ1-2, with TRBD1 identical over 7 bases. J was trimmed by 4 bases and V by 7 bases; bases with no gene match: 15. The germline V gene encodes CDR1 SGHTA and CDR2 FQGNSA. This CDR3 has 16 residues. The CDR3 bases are TGTGCCAGCAACACAGGAGGCAAACGGGACAGCTATGGCTACACCTTC. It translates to CASNTGGKRDSYGYTF.

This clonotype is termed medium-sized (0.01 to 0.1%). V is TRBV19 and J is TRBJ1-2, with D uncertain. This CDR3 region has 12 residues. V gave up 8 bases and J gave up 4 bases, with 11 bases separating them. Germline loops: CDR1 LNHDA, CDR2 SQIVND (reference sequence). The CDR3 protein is CASEGTSYGYTF. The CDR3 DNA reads TGTGCCAGTGAGGGAACCAGCTATGGCTACACCTTC.

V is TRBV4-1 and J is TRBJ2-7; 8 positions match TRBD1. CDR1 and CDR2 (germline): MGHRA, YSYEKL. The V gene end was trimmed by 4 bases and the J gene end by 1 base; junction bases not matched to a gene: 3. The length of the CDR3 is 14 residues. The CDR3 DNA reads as TGCGCCAGCAGCCCTTGGACAGGGTCCTACGAGCAGTACTTC. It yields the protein CASSPWTGSYEQYF.

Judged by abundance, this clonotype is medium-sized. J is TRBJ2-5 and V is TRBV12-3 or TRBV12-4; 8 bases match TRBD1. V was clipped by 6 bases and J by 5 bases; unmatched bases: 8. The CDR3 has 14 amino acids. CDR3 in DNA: TGTGCCAGCAGCTCGACAGGGGCCGAGGAGACCCAGTACTTC. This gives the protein CASSSTGAEETQYF.

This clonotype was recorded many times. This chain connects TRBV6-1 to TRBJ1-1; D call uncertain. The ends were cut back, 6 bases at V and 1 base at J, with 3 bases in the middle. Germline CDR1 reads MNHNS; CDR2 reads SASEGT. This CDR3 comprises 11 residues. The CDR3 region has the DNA TGTGCCAGCAGGGAGAACACTGAAGCTTTCTTT. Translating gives CASRENTEAFF.

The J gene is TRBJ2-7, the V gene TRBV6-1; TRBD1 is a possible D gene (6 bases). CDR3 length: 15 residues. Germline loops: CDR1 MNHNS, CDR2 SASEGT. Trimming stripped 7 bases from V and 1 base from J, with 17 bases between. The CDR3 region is CASIYTGQSSYEQYF. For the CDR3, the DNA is TGTGCCAGCATCTACACTGGACAGTCATCCTACGAGCAGTACTTC.

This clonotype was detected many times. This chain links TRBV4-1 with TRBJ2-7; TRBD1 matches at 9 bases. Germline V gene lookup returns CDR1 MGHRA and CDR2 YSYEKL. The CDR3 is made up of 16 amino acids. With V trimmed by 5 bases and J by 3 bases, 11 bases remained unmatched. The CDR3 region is CASSTRRGQGHYEQYF. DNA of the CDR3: TGCGCCAGCAGCACTCGTCGGGGACAGGGACACTACGAGCAGTACTTC.

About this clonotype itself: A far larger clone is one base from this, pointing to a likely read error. This CDR3 is CASSLDAGGSNQLQHF. The CDR3 DNA reads as TGTGCCAGCAGCTTAGATGCGGGGGGAAGCAATCAGCTCCAGCATTTT. The chain employs TRBV7-9 and TRBJ1-5; D may be TRBD1 (5 bases). CDR1 SEHNR and CDR2 FQNEAQ come from the germline V gene (reference sequence). The CDR3 covers 16 residues.

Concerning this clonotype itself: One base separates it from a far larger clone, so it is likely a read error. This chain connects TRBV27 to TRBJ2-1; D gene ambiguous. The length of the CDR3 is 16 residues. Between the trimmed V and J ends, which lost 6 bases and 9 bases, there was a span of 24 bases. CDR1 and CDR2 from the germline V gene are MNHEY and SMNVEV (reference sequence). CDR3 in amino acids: CASRQDMARAHGEQFF. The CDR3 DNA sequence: TGTGCCAGCAGACAAGATATGGCTAGGGCCCACGGTGAGCAGTTCTTC.

Here the CDR3 DNA reads TGTGCCAGCAGTGACGACAGGGGGGGGGAAAAACTGTTTTTT. Protein: CASSDDRGGEKLFF. The chain has TRBV25-1 and TRBJ1-4, with 9 bases aligning to TRBD1. Germline-derived CDR1 and CDR2 are MGHDK and SYGVNS. The CDR3 extends over 14 amino acids. J was trimmed by 8 bases and V by 3 bases; bases with no gene match: 4.

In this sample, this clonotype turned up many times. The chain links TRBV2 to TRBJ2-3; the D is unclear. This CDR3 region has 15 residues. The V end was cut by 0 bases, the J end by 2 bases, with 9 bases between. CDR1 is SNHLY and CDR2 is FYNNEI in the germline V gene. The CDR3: CASSEAWQDTDTQYF. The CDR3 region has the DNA TGTGCCAGCAGTGAAGCCTGGCAAGACACAGATACGCAGTATTTT.

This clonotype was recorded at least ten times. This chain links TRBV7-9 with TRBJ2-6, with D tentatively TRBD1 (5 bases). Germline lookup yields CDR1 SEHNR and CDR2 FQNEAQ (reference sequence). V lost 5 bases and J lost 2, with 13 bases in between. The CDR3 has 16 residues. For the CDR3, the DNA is TGTGCCAGCAGCAGAAATTTGGGGCCTGGGGCCAACGTCCTGACTTTC. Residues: CASSRNLGPGANVLTF.

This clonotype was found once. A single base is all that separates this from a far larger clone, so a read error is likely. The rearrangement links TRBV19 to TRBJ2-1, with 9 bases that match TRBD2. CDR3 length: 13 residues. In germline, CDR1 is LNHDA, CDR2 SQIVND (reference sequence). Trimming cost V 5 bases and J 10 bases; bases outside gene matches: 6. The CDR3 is CASSGTSSHEQFF. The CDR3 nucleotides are TGTGCCAGTAGTGGGACTAGCTCCCACGAGCAGTTCTTC. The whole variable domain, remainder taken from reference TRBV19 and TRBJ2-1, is DGGITQSPKYLFRKEGQNVTLSCEQNLNHDAMYWYRQDPGQGLRLIYYSQIVNDFQKGDIAEGYSVSREKKESFPLTVTSAQKNPTAFYLCASSGTSSHEQFFGPGTRLTVL.

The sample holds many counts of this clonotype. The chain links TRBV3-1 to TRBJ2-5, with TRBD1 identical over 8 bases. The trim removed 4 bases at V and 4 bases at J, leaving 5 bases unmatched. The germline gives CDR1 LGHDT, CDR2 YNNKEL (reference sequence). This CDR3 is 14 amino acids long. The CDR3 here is CASSPDRDRETQYF. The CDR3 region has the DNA TGTGCCAGCAGCCCGGACAGGGACCGAGAGACCCAGTACTTC.